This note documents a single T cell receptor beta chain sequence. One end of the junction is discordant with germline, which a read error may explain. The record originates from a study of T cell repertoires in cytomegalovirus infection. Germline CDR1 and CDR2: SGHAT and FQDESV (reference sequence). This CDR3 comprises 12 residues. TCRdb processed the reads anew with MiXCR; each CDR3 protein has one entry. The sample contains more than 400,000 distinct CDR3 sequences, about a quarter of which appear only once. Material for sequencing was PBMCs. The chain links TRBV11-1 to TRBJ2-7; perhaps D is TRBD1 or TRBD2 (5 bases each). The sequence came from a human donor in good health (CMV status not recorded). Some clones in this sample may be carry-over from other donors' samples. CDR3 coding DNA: TGTGCCAGCAGCTTAGTCGGGACCACGGCGGACTTC. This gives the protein CASSLVGTTADF.